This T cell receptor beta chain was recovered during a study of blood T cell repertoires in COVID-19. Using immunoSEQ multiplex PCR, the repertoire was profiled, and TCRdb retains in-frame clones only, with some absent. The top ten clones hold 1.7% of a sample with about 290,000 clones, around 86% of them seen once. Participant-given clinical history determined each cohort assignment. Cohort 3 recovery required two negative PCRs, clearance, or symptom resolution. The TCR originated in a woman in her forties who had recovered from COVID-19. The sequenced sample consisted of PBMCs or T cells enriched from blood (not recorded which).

CDR3 nucleotides: TGTGCCTGGACAGGGGGCCCTTCACCCCTCCACTTT. This gives the protein CAWTGGPSPLHF. The rearrangement uses TRBV30 and TRBJ1-6; 8 bases are a match to TRBD1. With V trimmed by 4 bases and J by 9 bases, 2 bases remained unmatched. CDR1 and CDR2 from the germline V gene are GTSNPN and SVGIG (reference sequence). The CDR3 sequence is 12 residues long.